This entry describes one T cell receptor beta chain. Some clones are missing from TCRdb's copy, which holds only in-frame ones; the method was immunoSEQ multiplex PCR. The sample lists about 27,000 clones, nearly 75% occurring once. This entry belongs to a study of somatic mutations in cytotoxic T cells in rheumatoid arthritis. Study overall: Flow cytometry sorted some V beta antibody-stained T-cell populations to nearly 100% purity, V beta1+ cells among them being sequenced for TCRB.

The CDR3 has 13 amino acids. Germline loops: CDR1 MNHEY, CDR2 SMNVEV (reference sequence). V gave up 2 bases and J gave up 5 bases, with 9 bases separating them. The sequencing sample was made of CD8+ T cells sorted from blood. The V and J genes are TRBV27 and TRBJ1-2, with no clear D. This receptor was taken from a woman between 18 and 30 years old in good health. CDR3 in DNA: TGTGCCAGCAGTTTAATGGATGGGTATGGCTACACCTTC. It yields the protein CASSLMDGYGYTF.